The clone carrying this TCR beta chain was counted between two and nine times. What it recognizes is unknown. The data were obtained in a study of graft-versus-host responses after intestinal transplantation. Study outcomes and limitations: When patients had graft-donor T cell macrochimerism, their allografts held high graft-versus-host to host-versus-graft clonal ratios. The highest levels of circulating GvH clones went along with early declines in HvG clones after transplant. Recipient marrow showed GvH clones, some seen first in ileum or blood.

The protocol was immunoSEQ multiplex PCR, while the TCRdb copy is restricted to in-frame clones and leaves out a portion. The table lists over 45,000 clones, around 90% of them singletons. J lost 2 bases, V lost 3 bases, and 5 bases had no gene match. Germline CDR1 and CDR2: LNHDA and SQIVND (reference sequence). This CDR3 region has 16 residues. Sequenced material: PBMCs, taken 26 days after transplant. The receptor's source is a human patient who received an intestinal transplant, so some T cells may come from the graft donor. The rearrangement links TRBV19 to TRBJ1-2; the match to TRBD1 covers 11 bases. The CDR3 sequence is CASSMRTGGANYGYTF. Written as DNA, the CDR3 is TGTGCCAGTAGTATGAGGACAGGGGGCGCGAACTATGGCTACACCTTC.